This record looks at one T cell receptor (beta chain) sequence and its context. What it binds is not known. For the second PCR, which ran for roughly 6 to 12 cycles, a sample-barcoded 5' primer and a J-beta primer mix were used. In TCRdb, the 5' RACE reads were re-called with MiXCR into one record per CDR3 protein. The sample includes 600,000 to 800,000 distinct CDR3 sequences, roughly 21% of them seen just once. The data were obtained in a study of blood T cells in healthy people across ages. Points from the study as a whole: Naive CD4+ cells and diversity were both higher in long-lived donors than in aged donors.

V lost 7 bases to trimming and J lost 4 bases, with 17 bases between them. The CDR3 covers 13 residues. In germline, CDR1 is DFQATT, CDR2 SNEGSKA (reference sequence). The material sequenced was blood. The rearrangement links TRBV20-1 to TRBJ2-7; possible D gene TRBD1, 5 bases. This TCR derives from a man aged 65 to 79 in good health. CDR3 nucleotide sequence: TGCAGTGTGACCCTTAGGGGTAGGTACGAGCAGTACTTC. Its protein product is CSVTLRGRYEQYF.